This T cell receptor (beta chain) was retrieved from a study of blood T cells in healthy people across ages. Findings and limits, study-wide: When set beside aged donors, long-lived donors presented more naive CD4+ cells and higher diversity.

Only a few counts were recorded for this clonotype. Its antigen is still unknown. Peripheral blood was drawn, ten milliliters per donor. A sample-barcoded 5' primer and a J-beta primer mix were used in a second PCR of roughly 7 to 12 cycles. TCRdb analysed the 5' RACE reads with MiXCR anew, one entry per CDR3 protein. The table has some 1,000,000 distinct CDR3 sequences, about 25% seen once. A further study also used this sample, focusing on T cells of mothers and their children. That paper notes: Donors were a few healthy Caucasian mothers and their six children.

The TCR was taken from a girl aged 2 to 9 in good health. Material for sequencing was blood.

For the CDR3, the DNA is TGTGCCAGCAGGGAGGGACAGGGAAATTCACCCCTCCACTTT. Encoded protein: CASREGQGNSPLHF. The chain has TRBV7-8 and TRBJ1-6, with TRBD1 identical over 9 bases. This CDR3 has 14 amino acids. In germline, CDR1 is SGHVS, CDR2 FQNEAQ. Trimming removed 6 bases from V and 7 bases from J; junction bases left unmatched: 4.